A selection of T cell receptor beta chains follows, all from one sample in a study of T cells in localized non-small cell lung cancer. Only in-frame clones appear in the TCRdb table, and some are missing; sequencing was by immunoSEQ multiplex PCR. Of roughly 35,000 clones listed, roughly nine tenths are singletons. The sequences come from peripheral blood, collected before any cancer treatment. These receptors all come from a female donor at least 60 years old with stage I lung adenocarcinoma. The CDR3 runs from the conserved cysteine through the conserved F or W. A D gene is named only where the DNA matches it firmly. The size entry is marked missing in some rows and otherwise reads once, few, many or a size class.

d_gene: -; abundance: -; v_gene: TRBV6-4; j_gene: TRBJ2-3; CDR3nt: TGTGCCAGCAGTGTTCTAGGACAGAGCACAGATACGCAGTATTTT; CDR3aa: CASSVLGQSTDTQYF
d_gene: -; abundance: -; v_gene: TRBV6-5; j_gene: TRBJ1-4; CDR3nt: TGTGCCAGCAGCTACCAGGGACCTGGTGCTGAAAAACTGTTTTTT; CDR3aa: CASSYQGPGAEKLFF
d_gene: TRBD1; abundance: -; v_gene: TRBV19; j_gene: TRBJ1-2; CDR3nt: TGTGCCAGTAGCCTTATGGACAGGGTCGGAGGCTACACCTTC; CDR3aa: CASSLMDRVGGYTF
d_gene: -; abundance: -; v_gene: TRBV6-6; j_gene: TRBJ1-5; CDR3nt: TGTGCCAGCCGAACCACATATAGCAATCAGCCCCAGCATTTT; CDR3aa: CASRTTYSNQPQHF
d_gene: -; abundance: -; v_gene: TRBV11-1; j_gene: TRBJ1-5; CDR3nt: TGTGCCAGCAGCACCTATAGCAATCAGCCCCAGCATTTT; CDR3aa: CASSTYSNQPQHF
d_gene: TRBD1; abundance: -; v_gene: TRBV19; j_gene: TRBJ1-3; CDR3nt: TGTGCCAGTACCCGATTGGGACAGGGGAAATATTTT; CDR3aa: CASTRLGQGKYF
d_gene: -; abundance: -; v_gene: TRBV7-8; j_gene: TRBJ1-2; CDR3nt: TGTGCCAGCAGGGTAGGACGGGGAAACTATGGCTACACCTTC; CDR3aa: CASRVGRGNYGYTF
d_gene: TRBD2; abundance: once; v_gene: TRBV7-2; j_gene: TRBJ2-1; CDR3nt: TGTGCCAGCAGCATCAAAGCGGGAGACGAGCAGTTCTTC; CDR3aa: CASSIKAGDEQFF
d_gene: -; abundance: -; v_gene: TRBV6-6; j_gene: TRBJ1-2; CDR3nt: TGTGCCAGCAGTTCCGGCGGACAGTCTCGCGGCTACACCTTC; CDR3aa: CASSSGGQSRGYTF
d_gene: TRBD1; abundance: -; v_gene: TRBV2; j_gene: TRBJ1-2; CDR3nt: TGTGCCGGGTCGATGGACAGGGTGGGAGATGGCTACACCTTC; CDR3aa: CAGSMDRVGDGYTF
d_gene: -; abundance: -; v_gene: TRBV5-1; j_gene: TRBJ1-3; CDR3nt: TGCGCCAGCAGCGGAGGGGATTCTGGAAACACCATATATTTT; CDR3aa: CASSGGDSGNTIYF
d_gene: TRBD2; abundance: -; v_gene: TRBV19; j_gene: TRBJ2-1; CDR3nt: TGTGCCAGTAGTACAAACGGAGCTCTTGGAGCGGGACTCTACAATGAGCAGTTCTTC; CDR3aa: CASSTNGALGAGLYNEQFF
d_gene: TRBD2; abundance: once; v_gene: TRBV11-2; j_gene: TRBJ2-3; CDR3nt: TGTGCCAGCAAACCGGCGGGGGGGCGCACAGATACGCAGTATTTT; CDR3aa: CASKPAGGRTDTQYF
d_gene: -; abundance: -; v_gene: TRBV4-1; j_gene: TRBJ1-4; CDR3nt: TGCGCCAGCAGCCAAGTAATGGGAGAGGAAAAACTGTTTTTT; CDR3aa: CASSQVMGEEKLFF
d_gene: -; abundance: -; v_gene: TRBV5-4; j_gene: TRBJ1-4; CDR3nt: TGTGCCAGCAGCGAGGGGGTCAGTCGTCGGACTAATGAAAAACTGTTTTTT; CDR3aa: CASSEGVSRRTNEKLFF
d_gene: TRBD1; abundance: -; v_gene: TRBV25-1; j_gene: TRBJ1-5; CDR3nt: TGTGCCAGCAGTGGCACAACAGGGGTTAGCAATCAGCCCCAGCATTTT; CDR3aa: CASSGTTGVSNQPQHF
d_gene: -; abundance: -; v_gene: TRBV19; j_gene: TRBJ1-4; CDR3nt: TGTGCCAGTAGTACCGCCTTTCCGGGGGAACTGTTTTTT; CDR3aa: CASSTAFPGELFF
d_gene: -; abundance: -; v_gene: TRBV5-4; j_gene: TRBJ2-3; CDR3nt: TGTGCCAGCTCTTCCGAGGACACAGATACGCAGTATTTT; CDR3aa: CASSSEDTDTQYF
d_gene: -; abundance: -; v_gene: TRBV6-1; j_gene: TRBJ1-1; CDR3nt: TGTGCCAGCAGTGCCCTTAGGACAGCTGTGAACACTGAAGCTTTCTTT; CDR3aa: CASSALRTAVNTEAFF
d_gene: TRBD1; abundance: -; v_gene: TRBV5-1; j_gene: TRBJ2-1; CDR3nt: TGCGCCAGCAGCTACTCCAGGCCGGGACAGGGCGCCAATGAGCAGTTCTTC; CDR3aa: CASSYSRPGQGANEQFF
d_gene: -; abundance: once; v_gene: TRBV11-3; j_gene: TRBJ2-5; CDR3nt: TGTGCCAGCAGCTTAGGTGGACAGAGCCAAGAGACCCAGTACTTC; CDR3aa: CASSLGGQSQETQYF
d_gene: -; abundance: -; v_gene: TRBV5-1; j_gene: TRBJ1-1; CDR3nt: TGCGCCAGCAGCTTTAATTGGAACACTGAAGCTTTCTTT; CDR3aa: CASSFNWNTEAFF
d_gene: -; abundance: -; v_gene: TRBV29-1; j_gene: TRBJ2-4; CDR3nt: TGCAGCGTTGACACACTAGCCAAAAACATTCAGTACTTC; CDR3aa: CSVDTLAKNIQYF
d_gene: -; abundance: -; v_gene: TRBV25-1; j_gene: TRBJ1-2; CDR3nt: TGTGCCAGCAGTGCCTGGGCAGAAAAAAACTATGGCTACACCTTC; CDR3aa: CASSAWAEKNYGYTF
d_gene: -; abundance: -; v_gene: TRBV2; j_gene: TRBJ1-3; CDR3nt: TGTGCCAGCACAGTCTCGGGGTCTGGAAACACCATATATTTT; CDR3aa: CASTVSGSGNTIYF
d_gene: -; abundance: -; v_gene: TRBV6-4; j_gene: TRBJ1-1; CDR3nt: TGTGCCAGCAGGGTACAGGGCTACAACACTGAAGCTTTCTTT; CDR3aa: CASRVQGYNTEAFF
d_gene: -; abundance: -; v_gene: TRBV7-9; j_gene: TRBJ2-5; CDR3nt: TGTGCCAGCAGCCCCTTAGAGACCCAGTACTTC; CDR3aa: CASSPLETQYF
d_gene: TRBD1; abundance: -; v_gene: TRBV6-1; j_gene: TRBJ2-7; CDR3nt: TGTGCCAGCAGTGATGGAAGGACAGGGGCCAGTAACGAGCTCGACGAGCAGTACTTC; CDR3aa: CASSDGRTGASNELDEQYF
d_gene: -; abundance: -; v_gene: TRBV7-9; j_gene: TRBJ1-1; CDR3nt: TGTGCCAGCAATAGGGGCCTCATGAACACTGAAGCTTTCTTT; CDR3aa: CASNRGLMNTEAFF
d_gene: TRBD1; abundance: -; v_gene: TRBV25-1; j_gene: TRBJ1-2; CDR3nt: TGTGCCAGCAGCAGGACAGGCCCCAACCCCAACCGTGGTGGCTACACCTTC; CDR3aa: CASSRTGPNPNRGGYTF
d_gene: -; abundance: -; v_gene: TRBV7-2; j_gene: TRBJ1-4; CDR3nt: TGTGCCAGCAGCGCGGGCCGGCTCGGTGTCATAGGCGAAAAACTGTTTTTT; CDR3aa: CASSAGRLGVIGEKLFF
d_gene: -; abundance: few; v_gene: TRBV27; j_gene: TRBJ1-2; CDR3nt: TGTGCCAGCAGCCTGAGTGGCCTTTTCTATGGCTACACCTTC; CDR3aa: CASSLSGLFYGYTF
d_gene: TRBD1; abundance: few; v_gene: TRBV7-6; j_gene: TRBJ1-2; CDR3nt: TGTGCCAGCAGCCCGGGACAGGGCTATGGCTACACCTTC; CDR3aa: CASSPGQGYGYTF
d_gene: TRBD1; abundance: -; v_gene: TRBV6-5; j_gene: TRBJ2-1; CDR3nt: TGTGCCAGCAGTTCCCCGCCAGGGGGATTCGTCAATGAGCAGTTCTTC; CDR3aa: CASSSPPGGFVNEQFF
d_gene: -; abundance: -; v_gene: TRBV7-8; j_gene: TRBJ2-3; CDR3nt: TGTGCCAGCAGCCCGCGACCCGGACAGCTATCAGATACGCAGTATTTT; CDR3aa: CASSPRPGQLSDTQYF
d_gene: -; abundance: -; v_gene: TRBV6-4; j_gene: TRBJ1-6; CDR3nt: TGTGCCACCCGGCAAAACTCCTATAATTCACCCCTCCACTTT; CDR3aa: CATRQNSYNSPLHF
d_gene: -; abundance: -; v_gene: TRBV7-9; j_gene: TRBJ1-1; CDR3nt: TGTGCCAGCAGCTTCCCGACAGAGAACACTGAAGCTTTCTTT; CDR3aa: CASSFPTENTEAFF
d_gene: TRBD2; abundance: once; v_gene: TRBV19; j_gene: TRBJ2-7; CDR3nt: TGTGCCAGTAGTCCTTTGGGGGGGTCCTACGAGCAGTACTTC; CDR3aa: CASSPLGGSYEQYF
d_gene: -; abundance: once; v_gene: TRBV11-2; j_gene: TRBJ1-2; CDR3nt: TGTGCCAGCAGCCCCTCGAGGGGCTACACCTTC; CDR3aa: CASSPSRGYTF
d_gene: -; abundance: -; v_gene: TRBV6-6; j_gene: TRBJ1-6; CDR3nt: TGTGCCAGCAGTGATAGGTGGACTATCTCAGCCCTCCACTTT; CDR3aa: CASSDRWTISALHF
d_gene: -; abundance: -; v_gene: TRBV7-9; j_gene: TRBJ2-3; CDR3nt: TGTGCCAGCAGCTTAAATGGGGATACGCAGTATTTT; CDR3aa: CASSLNGDTQYF
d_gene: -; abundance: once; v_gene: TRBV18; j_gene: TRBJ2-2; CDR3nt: TGTGCCAGCTCACCACGAGGGGCGAACACCGGGGAGCTGTTTTTT; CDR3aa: CASSPRGANTGELFF
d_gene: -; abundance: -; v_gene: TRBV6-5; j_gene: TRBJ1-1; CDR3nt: TGTGCCAGCAGTTACGGGACTGAAGCTTTCTTT; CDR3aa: CASSYGTEAFF
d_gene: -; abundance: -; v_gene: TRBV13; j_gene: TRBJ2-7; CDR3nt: TGTGCCAGCAGCTTAGAGCCAGGGGACCCCTACGAGCAGTACTTC; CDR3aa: CASSLEPGDPYEQYF
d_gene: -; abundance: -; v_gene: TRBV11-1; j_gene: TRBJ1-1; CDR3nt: TGTGCCAGCAGCTTAGCTACTCCTCGAAAAGCTTTCTTT; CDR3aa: CASSLATPRKAFF
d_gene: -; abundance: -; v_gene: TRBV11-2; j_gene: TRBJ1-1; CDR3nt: TGTGCCAGCAGCAATGGACGGGCTTTCTTT; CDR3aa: CASSNGRAFF
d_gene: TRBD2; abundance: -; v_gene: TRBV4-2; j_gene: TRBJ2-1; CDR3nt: TGTGCCAGCCGCCTCGACCCCCAAACTAGCGGGGGGGGTAATGAGCAGTTCTTC; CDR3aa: CASRLDPQTSGGGNEQFF
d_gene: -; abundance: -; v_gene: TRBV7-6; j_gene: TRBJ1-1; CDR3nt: TGTGCCAGCAGCCGACCCCGGGATTGGGCGAACACTGAAGCTTTCTTT; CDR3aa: CASSRPRDWANTEAFF
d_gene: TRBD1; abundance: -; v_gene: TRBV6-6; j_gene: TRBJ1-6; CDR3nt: TGTGCCAGCAGGGGGACAGGGGAAGATTCACCCCTCCACTTT; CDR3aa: CASRGTGEDSPLHF
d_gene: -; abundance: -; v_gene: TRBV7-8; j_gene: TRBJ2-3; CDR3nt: TGTGCCAGCAGGACAAGGACGGATACGCAGTATTTT; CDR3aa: CASRTRTDTQYF
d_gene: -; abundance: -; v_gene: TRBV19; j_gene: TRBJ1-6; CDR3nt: TGTGCCAGTAGTATCTCGGGACAATTTGATTCACCCCTCCACTTT; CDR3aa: CASSISGQFDSPLHF
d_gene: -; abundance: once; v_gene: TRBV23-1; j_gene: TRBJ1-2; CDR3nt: TGCGCCAGCAGTCAACTCACAAGGTTGGGAGAAGGGGGCTACACCTTC; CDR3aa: CASSQLTRLGEGGYTF
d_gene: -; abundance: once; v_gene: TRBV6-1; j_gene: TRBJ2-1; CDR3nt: TGTGCCAGCAGTGATATCAATGAGCAGTTCTTC; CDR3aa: CASSDINEQFF
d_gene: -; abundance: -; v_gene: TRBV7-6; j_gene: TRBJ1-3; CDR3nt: TGTGCCAGCAGCTTAGTCCGCTCCGAAGGAAACACCATATATTTT; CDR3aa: CASSLVRSEGNTIYF
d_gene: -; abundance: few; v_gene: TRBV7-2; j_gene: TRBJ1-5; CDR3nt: TGTGCCAGCAGCCTCCTCCGGGGCAACAATCAGCCCCAGCATTTT; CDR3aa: CASSLLRGNNQPQHF
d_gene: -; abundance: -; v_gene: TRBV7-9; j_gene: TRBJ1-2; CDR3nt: TGTGCCAGCACCCTGCTTAGGAACCAAGCTAACTATGGCTACACCTTC; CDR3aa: CASTLLRNQANYGYTF
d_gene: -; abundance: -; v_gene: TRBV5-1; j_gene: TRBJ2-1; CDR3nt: TGCGCCAGCAGCTTGGGGGGGGCCGACTACAATGAGCAGTTCTTC; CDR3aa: CASSLGGADYNEQFF